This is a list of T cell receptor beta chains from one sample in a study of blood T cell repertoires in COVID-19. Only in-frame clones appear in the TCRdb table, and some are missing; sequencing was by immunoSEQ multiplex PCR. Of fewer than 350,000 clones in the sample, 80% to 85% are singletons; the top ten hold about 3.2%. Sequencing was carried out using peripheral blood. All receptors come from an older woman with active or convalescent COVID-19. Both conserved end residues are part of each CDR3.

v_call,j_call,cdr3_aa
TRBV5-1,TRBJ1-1,CASSLGGMNTEAFF
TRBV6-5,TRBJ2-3,CASRNSGGTTDTQYF
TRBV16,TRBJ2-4,CASSQNSKDADIQYF
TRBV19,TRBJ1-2,CASSIAGRTGKNYGYTF
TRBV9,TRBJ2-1,CASSVAWRGAGNEQFF
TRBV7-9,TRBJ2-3,CASSLEPLVPDTQYF
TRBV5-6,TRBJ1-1,CASSLYGRRTEAFF
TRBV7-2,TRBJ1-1,CASSLALGRGGTEAFF
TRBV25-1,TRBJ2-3,CASSGRGGSTDTQYF
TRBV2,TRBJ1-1,CASSDGGLGYTEAFF
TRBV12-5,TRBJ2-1,CASGDGLGAAYNEQFF
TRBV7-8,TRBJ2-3,CASSLNSPDTQYF
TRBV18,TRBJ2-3,CASSLGTAYSTDTQYF
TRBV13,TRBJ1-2,CASSLGQGYTF
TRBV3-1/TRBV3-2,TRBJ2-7,CASSQATRQAYEQYF
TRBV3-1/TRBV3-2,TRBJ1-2,CASSPQDRKGGYTF
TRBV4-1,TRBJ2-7,CASSHSLDAGGRYAYEQYF
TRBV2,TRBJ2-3,CASNLGLATDTQYF
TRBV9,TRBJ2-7,CASSVGPAGLSYEQYF
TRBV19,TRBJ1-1,CASSIGTGVTEAFF
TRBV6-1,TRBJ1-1,CASSDQPPGGGTEAFF
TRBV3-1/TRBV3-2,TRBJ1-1,CASSQEAGLEAFF
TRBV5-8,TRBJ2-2,CASSLKGVDTGELFF
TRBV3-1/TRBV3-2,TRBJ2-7,CASSRGRENEQYF
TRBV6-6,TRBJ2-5,CASSTPGAGWETQYF
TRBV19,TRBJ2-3,CASSIGGGFTDTQYF
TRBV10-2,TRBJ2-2,CASSTGVDTGELFF
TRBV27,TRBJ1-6,CASRTLTRTGLDLWGPLHF
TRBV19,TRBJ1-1,CASSIVSGGHTEAFF
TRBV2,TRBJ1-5,CASSEGGLAQPQHF
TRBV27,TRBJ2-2,CASSSLTGLNTGELFF
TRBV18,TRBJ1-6,CASSPGTGEGSPLHF
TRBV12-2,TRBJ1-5,CASRLVLTLGTGAIESLQPQHF